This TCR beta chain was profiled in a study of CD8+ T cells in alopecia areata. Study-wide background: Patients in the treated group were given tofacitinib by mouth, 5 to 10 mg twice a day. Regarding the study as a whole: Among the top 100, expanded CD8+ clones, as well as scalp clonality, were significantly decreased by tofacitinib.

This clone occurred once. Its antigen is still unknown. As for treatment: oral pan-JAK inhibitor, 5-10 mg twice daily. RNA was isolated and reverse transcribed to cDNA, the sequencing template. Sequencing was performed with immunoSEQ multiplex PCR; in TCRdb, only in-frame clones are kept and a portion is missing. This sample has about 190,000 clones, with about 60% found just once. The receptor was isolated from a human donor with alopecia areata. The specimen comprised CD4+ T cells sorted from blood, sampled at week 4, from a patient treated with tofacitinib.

The CDR3: CASTSGGMIRYNEQFF. The CDR3 bases are TGTGCCAGCACCTCGGGCGGGATGATACGCTACAATGAGCAGTTCTTC. The rearrangement joins TRBV9 to TRBJ2-1; D may be TRBD2 (6 bases). CDR3 length equals 16 residues. With 6 bases removed from V and 3 bases from J, the gap between germline ends came to 19 bases. Germline V CDR1 and CDR2: SGDLS, YYNGEE. The full variable domain, with the rest looked up from reference TRBV9 and TRBJ2-1, is DSGVTQTPKHLITATGQRVTLRCSPRSGDLSVYWYQQSLDQGLQFLIQYYNGEERAKGNILERFSAQQFPDLHSELNLSSLELGDSALYFCASTSGGMIRYNEQFFGPGTRLTVL.